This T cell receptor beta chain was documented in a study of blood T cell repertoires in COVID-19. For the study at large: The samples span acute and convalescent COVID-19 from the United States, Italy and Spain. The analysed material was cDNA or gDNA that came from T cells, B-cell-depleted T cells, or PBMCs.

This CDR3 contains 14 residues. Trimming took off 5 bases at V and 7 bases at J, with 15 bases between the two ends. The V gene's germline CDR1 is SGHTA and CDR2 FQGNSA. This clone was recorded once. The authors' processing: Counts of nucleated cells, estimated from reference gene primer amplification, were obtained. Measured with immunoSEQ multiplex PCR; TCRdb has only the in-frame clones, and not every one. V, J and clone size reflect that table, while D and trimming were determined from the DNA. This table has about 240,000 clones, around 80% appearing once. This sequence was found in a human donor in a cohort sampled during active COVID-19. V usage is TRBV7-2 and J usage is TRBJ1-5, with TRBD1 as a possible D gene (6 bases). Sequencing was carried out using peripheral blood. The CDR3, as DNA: TGTGCCAGCAGCCTACGGGCAGGGGACCAGCCCCAGCATTTT. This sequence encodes CASSLRAGDQPQHF.